In its sample, the clone carrying this TCR beta chain was seen a few times. These data come from a study of blood T cell repertoires in COVID-19. Background on the study: T cells, B-cell-depleted T cells, or PBMCs supplied cDNA or gDNA.

How the authors handled the data: Estimation of nucleated cell counts was performed using reference gene primer amplification. Sequenced by immunoSEQ multiplex PCR; TCRdb stores in-frame clones only, minus some. V and J calls and clone size follow that table, whereas D and trimming were derived from the DNA. The repertoire has about 200,000 clones, around four fifths of them found once; the top ten carry 0.95%. A Seattle source enrolled patients during active infection and followed them longitudinally. This TCR was sampled from a man in his sixties with COVID-19, enrolled during active disease. The sample comprised peripheral blood.

CDR3 bases: TGTGCCAGCAGTTTAAGGTCAGGGGCTGGCTACACCTTC. Amino acids: CASSLRSGAGYTF. This chain joins TRBV27 and TRBJ1-2; D possibly corresponds to TRBD1 (6 bases). The V end was cut by 2 bases, the J end by 7 bases, with 11 bases between. The CDR3 covers 13 residues. In germline, CDR1 is MNHEY, CDR2 SMNVEV (reference sequence).